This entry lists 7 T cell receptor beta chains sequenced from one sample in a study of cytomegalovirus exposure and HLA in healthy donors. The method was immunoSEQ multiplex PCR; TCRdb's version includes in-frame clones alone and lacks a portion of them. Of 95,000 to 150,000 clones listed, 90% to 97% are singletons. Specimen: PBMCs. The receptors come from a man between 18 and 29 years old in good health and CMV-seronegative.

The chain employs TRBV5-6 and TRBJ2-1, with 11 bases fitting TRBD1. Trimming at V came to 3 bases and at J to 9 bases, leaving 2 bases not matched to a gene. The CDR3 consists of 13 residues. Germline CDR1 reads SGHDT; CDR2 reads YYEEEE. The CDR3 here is CASSSGTGGEQFF. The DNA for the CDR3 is TGTGCCAGCAGCTCCGGGACAGGGGGTGAGCAGTTCTTC.

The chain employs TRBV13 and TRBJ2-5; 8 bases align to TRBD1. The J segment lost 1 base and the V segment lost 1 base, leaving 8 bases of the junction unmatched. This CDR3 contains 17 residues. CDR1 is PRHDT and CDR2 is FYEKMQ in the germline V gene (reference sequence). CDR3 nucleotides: TGTGCCAGCAGCTTAGTCAGGGGACAGGAGACCCAAGAGACCCAGTACTTC. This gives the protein CASSLVRGQETQETQYF.

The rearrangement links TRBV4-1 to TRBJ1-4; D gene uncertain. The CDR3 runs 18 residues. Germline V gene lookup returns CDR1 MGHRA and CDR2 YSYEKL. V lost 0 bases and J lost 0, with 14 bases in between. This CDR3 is CASSQETRRVATNEKLFF. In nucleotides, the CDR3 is TGCGCCAGCAGCCAAGAAACGAGAAGAGTTGCAACTAATGAAAAACTGTTTTTT.

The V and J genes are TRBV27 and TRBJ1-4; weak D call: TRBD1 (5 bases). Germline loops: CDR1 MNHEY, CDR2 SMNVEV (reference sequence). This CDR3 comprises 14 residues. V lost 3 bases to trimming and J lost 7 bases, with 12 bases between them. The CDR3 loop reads CASSFGGAGEKLFF. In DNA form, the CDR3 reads TGTGCCAGCAGTTTCGGAGGGGCCGGTGAAAAACTGTTTTTT. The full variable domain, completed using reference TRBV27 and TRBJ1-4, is EAQVTQNPRYLITVTGKKLTVTCSQNMNHEYMSWYRQDPGLGLRQIYYSMNVEVTDKGDVPEGYKVSRKEKRNFPLILESPSPNQTSLYFCASSFGGAGEKLFFGSGTQLSVL.

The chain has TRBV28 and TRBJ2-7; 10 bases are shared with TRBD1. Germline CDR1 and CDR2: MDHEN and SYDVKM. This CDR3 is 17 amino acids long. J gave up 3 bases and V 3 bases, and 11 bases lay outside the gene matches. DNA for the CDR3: TGTGCCAGCAGTTTGCGACAGGGGGCCGGGATACTCTACGAGCAGTACTTC. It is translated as CASSLRQGAGILYEQYF.

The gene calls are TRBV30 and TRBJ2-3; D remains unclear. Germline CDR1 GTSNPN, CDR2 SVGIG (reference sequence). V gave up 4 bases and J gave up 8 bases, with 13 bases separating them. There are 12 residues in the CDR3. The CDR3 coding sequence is TGTGCCTGGATCAAGTATCGCGGTACGCAGTATTTT. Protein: CAWIKYRGTQYF. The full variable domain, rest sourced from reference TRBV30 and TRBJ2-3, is SQTIHQWPATLVQPVGSPLSLECTVEGTSNPNLYWYRQAAGRGLQLLFYSVGIGQISSEVPQNLSASRPQDRQFILSSKKLLLSDSGFYLCAWIKYRGTQYFGPGTRLTVL.

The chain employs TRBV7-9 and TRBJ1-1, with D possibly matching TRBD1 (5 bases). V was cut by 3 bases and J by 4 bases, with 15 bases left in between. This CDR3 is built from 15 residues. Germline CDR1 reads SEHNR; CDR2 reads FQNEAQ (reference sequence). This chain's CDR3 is CASSFIRGETTEAFF. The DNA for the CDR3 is TGTGCCAGCAGCTTTATACGGGGGGAGACCACTGAAGCTTTCTTT.